The following is a T cell receptor (beta chain) sequence with its context. As originally analysed: Amplifying reference gene primers gave estimates of nucleated cell counts. Measured with immunoSEQ multiplex PCR; TCRdb has only the in-frame clones, and not every one. V, J and clone size reflect that table, while D and trimming were determined from the DNA. The table records 70,000 to 100,000 clones, around 90% of them present only once. The V gene end was trimmed by 0 bases and the J gene end by 5 bases; junction bases not matched to a gene: 11. CDR1 SGDLS and CDR2 YYNGEE come from the germline V gene. The CDR3 loop spans 17 amino acids. This entry is derived from a study of blood T cell repertoires in COVID-19. Whole-study context: The analysed material was cDNA or gDNA that came from T cells, B-cell-depleted T cells, or PBMCs.

Sequences were obtained from peripheral blood. The sequence came from a woman older than 75 with active or convalescent COVID-19. This sequence joins TRBV9 and TRBJ2-1, with 7 bases identical to TRBD2. As DNA, the CDR3 is TGTGCCAGCAGCGTAGCCGGACTAGAAGTTCGCAACAATGAGCAGTTCTTC. Its protein is CASSVAGLEVRNNEQFF. Combining the CDR3 with reference TRBV9 and TRBJ2-1 gives the whole variable domain DSGVTQTPKHLITATGQRVTLRCSPRSGDLSVYWYQQSLDQGLQFLIQYYNGEERAKGNILERFSAQQFPDLHSELNLSSLELGDSALYFCASSVAGLEVRNNEQFFGPGTRLTVL.